This T cell receptor beta chain was identified during a study of cytomegalovirus exposure and HLA in healthy donors (dated by TCRdb to 2017 to 2019). In terms of the full investigation: According to a later analysis, the roughly 130 validation repertoires were produced on the same platform as the 666 repertoires of the first cohort. The study was designed to test whether signatures of past pathogen exposure could be identified by cataloging public T cell receptors. High-throughput TCR immunosequencing, statistical association of individual TCRs with disease status, and machine learning were combined to predict cytomegalovirus infection status. In addition to the first cohort of 500 to 850 subjects, a separate validation cohort of 120 different subjects was used. What the work shows at the level of the full study, not this receptor alone: In both the original and validation cohorts, the classifier was reported to diagnose cytomegalovirus status with high specificity and sensitivity. A few of the identified cytomegalovirus-associated TCR beta chains were confirmed in vitro to be specific for cytomegalovirus antigens. The authors suggested that the approach could potentially be generalized to other disease states and immunological phenotypes. Most TCR sequences were observed very rarely across donors, whereas some public TCRs were present in many individuals. In a later analysis, TCRs clustered in the first cohort were found to also tend to co-occur in the approximately 110 validation repertoires, with about 94% of cluster scores above 0. The study gave a list of under 200 TCR beta chains associated with cytomegalovirus. All 120 or so repertoires were used to score co-occurrence in the validation cohort in a later analysis, because that analysis had no HLA typing for the cohort.

The donors were included in the validation cohort of approximately 130 subjects, a group kept apart from the roughly 700-subject first cohort. CDR1 SGHDT and CDR2 YYEEEE were looked up in the germline V gene. The CDR3 contains 15 residues, cysteine and phenylalanine counted. CDR3 DNA only is kept here, 45 bases in frame from base 1. V loses 3 bases of germline sequence and J loses 0 bases, and the interval between the two ends is 9 bases. The library was produced with the immunoSEQ multiplex PCR assay. Per the original workflow: A statistical classification framework was built for diagnosing cytomegalovirus status from the catalog of TCR beta chain sequences. The clones in this table, taken by TCRdb from immuneACCESS, are in-frame only. Not every clone is retained; where verified, under half of the shortfall comes from an unresolved V gene, and the cause of the rest is unknown. V and J calls and clone size come straight from that table; D and trimming were deduced from the DNA. Counted in this sample were around 150,000 clones; about 95% of them appeared once. Approximately 1% of the sample rests with the top ten.

To note about this clone: The antigen it binds to is not known. No base qualities exist here, and no much larger clone lies one base off it.

Rearrangement joined TRBV5-6 to TRBJ1-4; TRBD1 is a possible D gene, resting on 6 matching bases. The sequenced sample consisted of PBMCs. This TCR was sampled from a young woman in good health and CMV-seronegative. The DNA is TGTGCCAGCAGCTCCGGACAGACAACTAATGAAAAACTGTTTTTT. This sequence encodes CASSSGQTTNEKLFF.